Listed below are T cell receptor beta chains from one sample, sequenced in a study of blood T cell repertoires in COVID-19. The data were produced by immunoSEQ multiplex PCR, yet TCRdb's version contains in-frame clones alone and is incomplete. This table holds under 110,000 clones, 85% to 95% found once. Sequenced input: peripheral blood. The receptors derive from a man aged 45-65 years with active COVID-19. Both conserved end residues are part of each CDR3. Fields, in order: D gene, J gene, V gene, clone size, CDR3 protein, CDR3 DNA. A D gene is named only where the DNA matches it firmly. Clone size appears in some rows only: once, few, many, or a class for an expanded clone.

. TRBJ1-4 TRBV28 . CASNNNEEKLFF TGTGCCAGCAACAATAATGAAGAAAAACTGTTTTTT
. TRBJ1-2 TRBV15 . CATSRESGFPHLSTF TGTGCCACCAGCAGAGAATCGGGTTTTCCCCATTTGAGCACCTTC
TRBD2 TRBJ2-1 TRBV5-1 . CASSLAGGSSYNEQFF TGCGCCAGCAGCTTGGCCGGGGGGAGCTCCTACAATGAGCAGTTCTTC
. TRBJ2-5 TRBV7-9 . CASSFSVLQETQYF TGTGCCAGCAGCTTCTCGGTCCTCCAAGAGACCCAGTACTTC
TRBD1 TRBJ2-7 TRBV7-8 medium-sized CASSQNDRGSYEQYF TGTGCCAGCAGCCAAAACGACAGGGGATCCTACGAGCAGTACTTC
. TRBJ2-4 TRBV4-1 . CASSQPGRGRAKNIQYF TGCGCCAGCAGCCAACCAGGGAGGGGGAGGGCAAAAAACATTCAGTACTTC
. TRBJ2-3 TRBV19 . CASSETRPDTQYF TGTGCCAGTAGTGAGACTAGACCAGATACGCAGTATTTT
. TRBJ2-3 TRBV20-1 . CSASFPFSDTDTQYF TGCAGTGCTAGTTTCCCCTTCAGCGACACAGATACGCAGTATTTT
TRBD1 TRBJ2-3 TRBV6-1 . CASSEARGTGASTTQYF TGTGCCAGCAGTGAAGCGCGCGGGACAGGGGCCTCAACTACGCAGTATTTT
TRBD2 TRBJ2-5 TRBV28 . CASRIPGLLETQYF TGTGCCAGCCGAATTCCGGGACTACTAGAGACCCAGTACTTC
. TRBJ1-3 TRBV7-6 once CASSLGDNSGNTIYF TGTGCCAGCAGCTTAGGAGATAACTCTGGAAACACCATATATTTT
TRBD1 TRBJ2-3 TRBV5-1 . CASSLGGYTDTQYF TGCGCCAGCAGCTTAGGGGGCTACACAGATACGCAGTATTTT
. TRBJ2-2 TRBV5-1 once CASSSASPGELFF TGCGCCAGCAGCTCGGCTAGCCCCGGGGAGCTGTTTTTT
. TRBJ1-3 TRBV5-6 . CASSLVDTGLSGNTIYF TGTGCCAGCAGCTTGGTGGATACAGGTCTCTCTGGAAACACCATATATTTT
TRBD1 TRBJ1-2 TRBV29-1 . CSAGNRDRADGYTF TGCAGCGCTGGGAATAGGGACAGGGCGGATGGCTACACCTTC
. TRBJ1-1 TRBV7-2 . CASSPNGGGLTEAFF TGTGCCAGCAGCCCAAATGGGGGGGGGCTGACTGAAGCTTTCTTT
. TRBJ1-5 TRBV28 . CATRIGGQYSNQPQHF TGTGCCACCCGAATAGGAGGTCAGTATAGCAATCAGCCCCAGCATTTT
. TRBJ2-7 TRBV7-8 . CASSLGRDYEQYF TGTGCCAGCAGCTTAGGCAGGGACTACGAGCAGTACTTC
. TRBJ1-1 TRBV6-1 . CASSESNWDIGKFF TGTGCCAGCAGTGAATCGAATTGGGACATCGGGAAATTCTTT
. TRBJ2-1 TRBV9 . CASSVGGGAYNEQFF TGTGCCAGCAGCGTAGGAGGAGGGGCGTACAATGAGCAGTTCTTC
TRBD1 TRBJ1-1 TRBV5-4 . CASSSGDRGSGEAFF TGTGCCAGCAGCTCTGGTGACAGGGGGAGTGGGGAAGCTTTCTTT
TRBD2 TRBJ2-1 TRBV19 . CASTALAGGPYNEQFF TGTGCCAGTACGGCGCTAGCGGGAGGTCCCTACAATGAGCAGTTCTTC
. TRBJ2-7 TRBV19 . CASSIDREGLYEQYF TGTGCCAGTAGTATAGACAGGGAAGGTCTCTACGAGCAGTACTTC
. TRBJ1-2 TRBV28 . CASATAVYGYTF TGTGCCAGTGCGACAGCAGTCTATGGCTACACCTTC
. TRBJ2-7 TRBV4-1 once CASSQALTYEQYF TGCGCCAGCAGCCAGGCCCTTACCTACGAGCAGTACTTC
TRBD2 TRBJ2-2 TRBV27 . CASSSTSGSNTGELFF TGTGCCAGCAGCTCTACTAGCGGGAGTAACACCGGGGAGCTGTTTTTT
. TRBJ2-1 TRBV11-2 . CASSSVGATYNEQFF TGTGCCAGCAGCTCCGTGGGGGCTACCTACAATGAGCAGTTCTTC
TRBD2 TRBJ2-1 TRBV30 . CAWSVSRSGKPEGEQFF TGTGCCTGGAGTGTATCCCGTAGCGGGAAGCCCGAAGGAGAGCAGTTCTTC
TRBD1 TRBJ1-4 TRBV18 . CASSPRAPGPGQGAEKLFF TGTGCCAGCTCACCGCGGGCCCCTGGCCCGGGACAGGGGGCAGAAAAACTGTTTTTT
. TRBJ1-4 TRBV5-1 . CASSLGQAANEKLFF TGCGCCAGCAGCTTGGGACAGGCGGCAAATGAAAAACTGTTTTTT
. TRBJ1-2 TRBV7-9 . CASSQGIEFYGYTF TGTGCCAGCTCTCAGGGGATAGAGTTCTATGGCTACACCTTC
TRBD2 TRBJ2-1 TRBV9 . CASSPSGRDDEQFF TGTGCCAGCAGCCCTAGCGGGAGAGACGATGAGCAGTTCTTC
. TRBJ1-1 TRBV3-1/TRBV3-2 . CASSRSLQNTEAFF TGTGCCAGCAGCCGCTCACTTCAGAACACTGAAGCTTTCTTT
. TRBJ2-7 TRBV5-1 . CASSSYSYEQYF TGCGCCAGCAGTTCTTACTCCTACGAGCAGTACTTC
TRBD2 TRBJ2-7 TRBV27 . CASSVGRTSFYEQYF TGTGCCAGCAGTGTCGGAAGGACTAGCTTCTACGAGCAGTACTTC
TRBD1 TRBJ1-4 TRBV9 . CASSPGTASNEKLFF TGTGCCAGCAGCCCCGGGACAGCTTCTAATGAAAAACTGTTTTTT
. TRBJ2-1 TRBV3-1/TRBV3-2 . CASSLRPAAYNEQFF TGTGCCAGCAGCCTGCGCCCAGCGGCCTACAATGAGCAGTTCTTC
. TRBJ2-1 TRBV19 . CASSITGWSSYNEQFF TGTGCCAGTAGTATTACGGGGTGGAGCTCCTACAATGAGCAGTTCTTC
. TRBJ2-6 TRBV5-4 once CASSFGGVNSGANVLTF TGTGCCAGCAGCTTCGGGGGAGTAAACTCTGGGGCCAACGTCCTGACTTTC
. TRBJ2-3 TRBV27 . CASSLTAGKSYTQYF TGTGCCAGCAGTTTAACTGCAGGGAAATCATATACGCAGTATTTT
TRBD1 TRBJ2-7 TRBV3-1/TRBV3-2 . CASSQDGQGAFLGYEQYF TGTGCCAGCAGCCAAGATGGGCAGGGGGCTTTCCTAGGTTACGAGCAGTACTTC